This T cell receptor beta chain came from a study of T cells in Graves' hyperthyroidism and ophthalmopathy. At the level of the study: It was at initial diagnosis, before any treatment, that peripheral blood was collected.

Those with hyperthyroidism were 18 to 65 years old, newly diagnosed, and ill for under 2 months. Any patient presenting with uncontrolled infection, other autoimmune disease, pregnancy or lactation was left out. The authors took PBMCs from 10 ml fresh peripheral blood. Germline values: CDR1 MNHEY, CDR2 SVGEGT. The V segment lost 5 bases and the J segment 6 bases; nucleotides outside the gene matches: 7. The CDR3 has 15 residues. TCR beta CDR3 region amplification was performed from RNA transcripts. The TCR CDR3 was amplified in a first-round RT-PCR using the HTBI primer set. Using its own MiXCR run on the multiplex PCR reads, TCRdb lists one record per CDR3 protein. The sample consists of about 130,000 distinct CDR3 sequences, over 20% of them appearing once.

This chain joins TRBV6-2 or TRBV6-3 and TRBJ2-1, with 10 bases lining up with TRBD2. The sample was blood. The clonotype was recovered from a woman aged 45-65 years with Graves' hyperthyroidism that later progressed to Graves' ophthalmopathy. CDR3 protein: CASSILAGEGNEQFF. The DNA of the CDR3 is TGTGCCAGCAGTATCCTAGCGGGAGAGGGCAATGAGCAGTTCTTC.